What follows are 8 T cell receptor beta chains derived from one specimen sequenced in a study of CD8+CD57+ T cells in acquired aplastic anemia. Template material for TCR beta VDJ and CDR3 profiling consisted of genomic DNA. Via MiXCR, TCRdb re-called the reads, giving one row per CDR3 protein. The sample includes about 160,000 distinct CDR3 sequences, approximately 43% of them seen just once. Material for sequencing was sorted CD4+, CD8+, or CD8+CD57+ T cells (not recorded which) from PBMCs. These receptors were collected from a human donor in good health.

The CDR3 here is CASSLGDANTEAFF. The CDR3 DNA reads as TGTGCCAGCAGCCTTGGGGACGCGAACACTGAAGCTTTCTTT. V usage is TRBV7-9 and J usage is TRBJ1-1; tentatively, D is TRBD1 (5 bases). This CDR3 has 14 amino acids. Trimming took 5 bases from V and 1 from J, leaving 11 bases between them. Germline V lookup: CDR1 SEHNR, CDR2 FQNEAQ (reference sequence).

This clonotype showed up many times. The chain links TRBV19 to TRBJ1-1; a weak D match, TRBD1 (5 bases). CDR1 and CDR2 from the germline V gene are LNHDA and SQIVND (reference sequence). V lost 4 bases and J lost 5, with 11 bases in between. The CDR3 is 13 residues long. The CDR3 nucleotides are TGTGCCAGTAGTAAGGTAGAGGGGACTGAAGCTTTCTTT. Its protein product is CASSKVEGTEAFF.

Turning to this clonotype: Given a much more abundant clone one base away, this may be a read error. This sequence joins TRBV14 and TRBJ1-3; D uncertain. Germline-derived CDR1 and CDR2 are SGHDN and FVKESK. The length of the CDR3 is 14 residues. Trimming took off 10 bases at V and 0 bases at J, with 13 bases between the two ends. CDR3 sequence reads: CATLVEASGNTIYF. The CDR3 DNA is TGTGCCACCCTTGTTGAGGCCTCTGGAAACACCATATATTTT. The whole variable domain, filled in from reference TRBV14 and TRBJ1-3, reads EAGVTQFPSHSVIEKGQTVTLRCDPISGHDNLYWYRRVMGKEIKFLLHFVKESKQDESGMPNNRFLAERTGGTYSTLKVQPAELEDSGVYFCATLVEASGNTIYFGEGSWLTVV.

In its sample, this clonotype was seen many times. The chain uses TRBV7-6 and TRBJ1-5, with 9 bases fitting TRBD1. The CDR3 is made up of 16 amino acids. The V gene's germline CDR1 is SGHVS and CDR2 FNYEAQ. The V gene end was trimmed by 5 bases and the J gene end by 5 bases; junction bases not matched to a gene: 10. CDR3 sequence (DNA): TGTGCCAGCAGCCCCGTCGGGACAGGGACATATCAGCCCCAGCATTTT. It specifies CASSPVGTGTYQPQHF.

The chain combines TRBV6-2 or TRBV6-3 with TRBJ2-2; D may match TRBD1 or TRBD2 (5 bases each). The germline CDR1 and CDR2 sequences are MNHEY and SVGEGT. The CDR3 spans 17 residues. Trimming removed 4 bases at V and 4 bases at J, with 19 bases between. CDR3 sequence reads: CASSFAHKNGATGELFF. In DNA form, the CDR3 reads TGTGCCAGCAGTTTCGCCCACAAAAACGGGGCCACCGGGGAGCTGTTTTTT.

This clonotype was counted at least ten times. V gene TRBV20-1 combines with J gene TRBJ2-2, with D unclear. CDR1 DFQATT and CDR2 SNEGSKA come from the germline V gene (reference sequence). V gave up 0 bases and J gave up 1 base, with 6 bases separating them. The CDR3 contains 14 residues. CDR3 protein: CSAREFQNTGELFF. DNA for the CDR3: TGCAGTGCTAGAGAGTTCCAGAACACCGGGGAGCTGTTTTTT.

This clonotype has a count of ten or more. The chain uses TRBV9 and TRBJ2-2, with 11 positions matching TRBD2. Germline CDR1 reads SGDLS; CDR2 reads YYNGEE. The ends lost 5 bases at V and 3 bases at J; junction bases unmatched: 9. This CDR3 spans 17 amino acids. The CDR3 coding sequence is TGTGCCAGCAGGAAAATACCGGGACTAGCGGACACCGGGGAGCTGTTTTTT. Residues: CASRKIPGLADTGELFF.

Points on this clonotype: One junction end does not reproduce the germline sequence, and a read error may be involved. The V and J genes are TRBV15 and TRBJ2-5; maybe TRBD2 (6 bases). The V gene's germline CDR1 is LNHNV and CDR2 YYDKDF (reference sequence). The CDR3 has 15 residues. The CDR3 DNA sequence: TGTGCCACCAGCACTCCTGGGGGGACGGATGAGACCCAGTACTTT. Residues: CATSTPGGTDETQYF.